This is a list of T cell receptor beta chains from one sample in a study of T-cell reconstitution after alpha-beta-depleted transplantation in children. MiXCR, run by TCRdb on the PCR reads, gives a single entry per CDR3 protein. The table includes roughly 200,000 distinct CDR3 sequences, about 9.2% detected once. Material: PBMCs from the stem cell graft donor, obtained from the stem cell graft. Source of these receptors: a human donor who donated a stem cell graft to a child with acute lymphoblastic leukemia. CDR3s include the opening cysteine and the closing phenylalanine or tryptophan. D genes are given only for firm matches. Part of the rows lack a size; the others show once, few, many or a class for expanded clones.

V gene	D gene	J gene	clone size	CDR3 DNA	CDR3 protein
TRBV27	TRBD2	TRBJ2-1	-	TGTGCCAGCAGTTTACTAGCGGGGGGGATGCTCTCCTACAATGAGCAGTTCTTC	CASSLLAGGMLSYNEQFF
TRBV7-9	-	TRBJ1-1	-	TGTGCCAGCAGAGCTGACAGGTGGGCGTCAAACACTGAAGCTTTCTTT	CASRADRWASNTEAFF
TRBV7-2	TRBD1	TRBJ2-2	few	TGTGCCAGCAGCTGGCCGGGACAGGAGGAAAGCGGGGAGCTGTTTTTT	CASSWPGQEESGELFF
TRBV19	-	TRBJ1-1	few	TGTGCCAGTCGACAGCTTGATCTTAACACTGAAGCTTTCTTT	CASRQLDLNTEAFF
TRBV19	-	TRBJ1-5	-	TGTGCCAGTAGTATAGAGGGGGGGAACCAGCCCCAGCATTTT	CASSIEGGNQPQHF
TRBV12-3/TRBV12-4	-	TRBJ2-3	many	TGTGCCAGCAGTTTAGTTGTTCGGAGCGCTAACACAGATACGCAGTATTTT	CASSLVVRSANTDTQYF
TRBV2	TRBD1	TRBJ2-3	few	TGTGCCAGCAGAATCTTGGGACAGGGGACCGATACGCAGTATTTT	CASRILGQGTDTQYF
TRBV7-2	-	TRBJ2-6	-	TGTGCCAGAGATTCTGGGGCCAACGTCCTGACTTTC	CARDSGANVLTF
TRBV5-1	TRBD1	TRBJ1-1	many	TGCGCCAGCAGCTTGGGTATGGTGGGACAGGGGAACACTGAAGCTTTCTTT	CASSLGMVGQGNTEAFF
TRBV5-1	-	TRBJ2-3	many	TGCGCCAGCAGTCCTGGAGATTTTAATCGGGATACGCAGTATTTT	CASSPGDFNRDTQYF
TRBV6-5	-	TRBJ2-7	many	TGTGCCAGCAGTTACTCACTTAACCTCGCCCACGAGCAGTACTTC	CASSYSLNLAHEQYF
TRBV6-5	-	TRBJ1-2	many	TGTGCCAGCAGTTACGAGGGTACCATCCGCGGCTACACCTTC	CASSYEGTIRGYTF
TRBV24-1	-	TRBJ2-5	many	TGTGCCACCAGTGATTCGGCTGCTCAAGAGACCCAGTACTTC	CATSDSAAQETQYF
TRBV7-8	-	TRBJ2-4	few	TGTGCCAGCAGCTTAGAGGCAAGGGGAAGGCGTTTTGACATTCAGTACTTC	CASSLEARGRRFDIQYF
TRBV6-2/TRBV6-3	TRBD2	TRBJ2-3	many	TGTGCCAGCAGTTACTGGCGGGGGGACACAGATACACAGTATTTT	CASSYWRGDTDTQYF
TRBV29-1	-	TRBJ1-1	-	TGCAGCGCAAGAGTTGACAGTAACACTGAAGCTTTCTTT	CSARVDSNTEAFF
TRBV7-9	-	TRBJ2-5	-	TGTGCCAGCAGCCCCTCTTTTGGGGTACAAGAGACCCAGTACTTC	CASSPSFGVQETQYF
TRBV29-1	-	TRBJ2-7	-	TGCAGCGTTGCGGACTCCGGCGGGGAGCAGTACTTC	CSVADSGGEQYF
TRBV20-1	TRBD1	TRBJ2-2	few	TGCAGTGCTAGGCGACAGGGTCTGACCGGGGAGCTGTTTTTT	CSARRQGLTGELFF
TRBV5-1	-	TRBJ1-1	many	TGCGCCAGCAGCTTGGCGGTGGCCGCGAGGCCGAACACTGAAGCTTTCTTT	CASSLAVAARPNTEAFF
TRBV20-1	-	TRBJ1-1	-	TGCAGTGCTAGAGACCCCCGCGGGGGATCCATGAACACTGAAGCTTTCTTT	CSARDPRGGSMNTEAFF
TRBV20-1	-	TRBJ1-2	few	TGCAGTGCTACGGCGGGGCAGGCGAGTACCTATGGCTACACCTTC	CSATAGQASTYGYTF
TRBV6-5	TRBD1	TRBJ2-5	many	TGTGCCAGCAGTTACGCATTGGGCAGGGGGCAGGAGACCCAGTACTTC	CASSYALGRGQETQYF
TRBV2	-	TRBJ2-7	-	TGTGCCAGCAGTTCCGAATTAACAAACTGGACACCTATCGAGCAGTACTTC	CASSSELTNWTPIEQYF
TRBV7-9	-	TRBJ2-5	-	TGTGCCAGCAGCTTCAAAGGACAGAGCGACCAAGAGACCCAGTACTTC	CASSFKGQSDQETQYF
TRBV9	-	TRBJ2-5	-	TGTGCCAGCAGCGTAGGGCGGCTCCAAGAGACCCAGTACTTC	CASSVGRLQETQYF
TRBV27	-	TRBJ2-2	few	TGTGCCAGTGGCCCGGTGGCAGGGGGGGTCGGCACCGGGGAGCTGTTTTTT	CASGPVAGGVGTGELFF
TRBV19	-	TRBJ1-5	few	TGTGCCAGTAGTATTAGGCAGCAACAGCCCCAGCATTTT	CASSIRQQQPQHF
TRBV7-9	-	TRBJ1-3	many	TGTGCCAGCAGCCCCAAAAGGAGGATTGGAAACACCATATATTTT	CASSPKRRIGNTIYF
TRBV29-1	TRBD1	TRBJ2-7	many	TGCAGCGTTGGGGACAGCCTAAACTACGAGCAGTACTTC	CSVGDSLNYEQYF
TRBV5-1	-	TRBJ1-1	many	TGCGCCAGCAGCCCCCCCGTAGGGAACACTGAAGCTTTCTTT	CASSPPVGNTEAFF
TRBV6-1	-	TRBJ2-1	few	TGTGCCAGCAGACCCCGGACGGAGAATGAGCAGTTCTTC	CASRPRTENEQFF
TRBV27	TRBD1	TRBJ2-7	-	TGTGCCAGCAGCCAACGATGGACAGGAGGCGAGCAGTACTTC	CASSQRWTGGEQYF
TRBV5-1	-	TRBJ1-1	few	TGCGCCAGCAGCTATACCGGGGATACAACTGAAGCTTTCTTT	CASSYTGDTTEAFF
TRBV10-3	-	TRBJ2-3	few	TGTGCCATCAGTGAGTCGTCCAGGGTGGGGACAGATACGCAGTATTTT	CAISESSRVGTDTQYF
TRBV5-1	TRBD1	TRBJ1-4	once	TGCGCCAGCAGCTCAGGGGGCGGTGAGGAAAAACTGTTTTTT	CASSSGGGEEKLFF
TRBV11-2	TRBD1	TRBJ1-3	few	TGTGCCAGCAGCTCTGACAGGGGTACCGGAAACACCATATATTTT	CASSSDRGTGNTIYF
TRBV9	TRBD2	TRBJ2-5	-	TGTGCCAGCAGCGTAGGGGCGGGGGGCGTGGAGGTCGTAATTGAGACCCAGTACTTC	CASSVGAGGVEVVIETQYF
TRBV5-1	-	TRBJ1-5	-	TGCGCCAGCAGCTCGCTGCAGGAACTAAGCAATCAGCCCCAGCATTTT	CASSSLQELSNQPQHF
TRBV12-3/TRBV12-4	-	TRBJ2-5	many	TGTGCCAGCAGTTTTCTCGCGGGGAAAGAGACCCAGTACTTC	CASSFLAGKETQYF
TRBV29-1	-	TRBJ1-1	few	TGCAGCGTTGAAGCGAGGGCCAATGAAGCTTTCTTT	CSVEARANEAFF
TRBV5-1	TRBD1	TRBJ1-1	few	TGCGCCAGCAGCCTGGGGACAGGGGGGGTCCTTTACACTGAAGCTTTCTTT	CASSLGTGGVLYTEAFF